These T cell receptor beta chains were read from a single sample in a study of CD8+CD57+ T cells in acquired aplastic anemia. TCRdb reanalysed the reads using MiXCR and keeps one entry per CDR3 protein. In the table there are fewer than 200,000 distinct CDR3 sequences, 35% to 55% of which are singletons. Source material: sorted CD4+, CD8+, or CD8+CD57+ T cells (not recorded which) from PBMCs. Receptors originate from a human donor in good health. Each CDR3 is given with its conserved first and last residue. Rows give clone size only sometimes, using once, few, many, or a class for an expanded clone.

CDR3aa	abundance	v_gene
CASSLVAGNTIYF	-	TRBV7-2
CASSIDDTEAFF	few	TRBV19
CAIQGGNQPQHF	few	TRBV6-1
CASSSRTGWGEKLFF	many	TRBV9
CASTRGRQGGDTQYF	many	TRBV7-8
CAWVVNGPGEAFF	-	TRBV30
CASSRTSGTYEQYF	medium-sized	TRBV19
CATSDRNYEQYF	-	TRBV2
CASRGGEEETQYF	-	TRBV5-1
CASSACGQSSYNEQFF	-	TRBV25-1
CASGPDGRDDEQYF	once	TRBV6-1
CASSLGGTISYNEQFF	many	TRBV12-3/TRBV12-4
CASSLVFGTANNEQFF	many	TRBV5-1
CASSPGVMVNTGELFF	few	TRBV18
CASSIAGRRSAYEQYF	many	TRBV19
CASRAGGREPQHF	few	TRBV2
CASSATQANTEAFF	-	TRBV2
CASSDWDRGPATNEKLFF	-	TRBV2
CASSQDPSGGAGDTQYF	-	TRBV4-1
CASRASGLNIQYF	-	TRBV6-6
CSASQTSGNTGELFF	-	TRBV20-1
CARILVDYEQYF	few	TRBV7-8
CASRSTVINEKLFF	medium-sized	TRBV2
CASSLTGEGNTEAFF	many	TRBV5-4
CASLATPSGLGSYEQYF	-	TRBV11-2
CASSLTSAETQYF	-	TRBV2
CASSSDRTQETQYF	-	TRBV2
CATSTMGGSYEQYF	few	TRBV15
CASSLGGDNSPLHF	-	TRBV12-3/TRBV12-4